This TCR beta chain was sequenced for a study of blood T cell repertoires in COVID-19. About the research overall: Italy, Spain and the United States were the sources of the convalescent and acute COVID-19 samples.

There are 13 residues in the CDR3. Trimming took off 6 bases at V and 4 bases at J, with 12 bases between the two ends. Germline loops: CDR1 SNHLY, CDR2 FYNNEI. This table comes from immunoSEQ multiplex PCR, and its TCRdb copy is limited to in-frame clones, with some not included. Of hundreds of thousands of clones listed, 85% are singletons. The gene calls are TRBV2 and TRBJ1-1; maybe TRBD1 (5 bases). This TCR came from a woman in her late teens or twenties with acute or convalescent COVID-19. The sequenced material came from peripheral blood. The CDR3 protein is CASRGETVTEAFF. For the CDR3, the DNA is TGTGCCAGCAGGGGCGAGACAGTCACTGAAGCTTTCTTT. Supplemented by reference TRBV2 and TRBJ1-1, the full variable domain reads EPEVTQTPSHQVTQMGQEVILRCVPISNHLYFYWYRQILGQKVEFLVSFYNNEISEKSEIFDDQFSVERPDGSNFTLKIRSTKLEDSAMYFCASRGETVTEAFFGQGTRLTVV.